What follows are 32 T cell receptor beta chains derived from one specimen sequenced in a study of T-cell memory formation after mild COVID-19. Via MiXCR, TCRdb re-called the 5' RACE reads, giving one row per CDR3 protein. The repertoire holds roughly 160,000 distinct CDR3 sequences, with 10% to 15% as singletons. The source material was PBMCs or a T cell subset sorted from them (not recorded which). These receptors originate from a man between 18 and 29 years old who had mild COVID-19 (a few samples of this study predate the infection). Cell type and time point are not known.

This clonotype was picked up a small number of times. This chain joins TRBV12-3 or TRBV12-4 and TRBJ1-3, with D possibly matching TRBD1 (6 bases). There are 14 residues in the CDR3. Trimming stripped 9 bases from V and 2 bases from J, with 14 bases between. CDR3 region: CASSQGLAGNTIYF. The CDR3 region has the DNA TGTGCCAGTTCTCAGGGGCTCGCTGGAAACACCATATATTTT.

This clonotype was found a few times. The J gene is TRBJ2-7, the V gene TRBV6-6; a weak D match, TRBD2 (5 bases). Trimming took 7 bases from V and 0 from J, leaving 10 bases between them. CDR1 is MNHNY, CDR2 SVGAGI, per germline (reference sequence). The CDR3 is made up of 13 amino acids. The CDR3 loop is CASNTDSSYEQYF. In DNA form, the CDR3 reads TGTGCCAGCAACACGGACTCCTCCTACGAGCAGTACTTC.

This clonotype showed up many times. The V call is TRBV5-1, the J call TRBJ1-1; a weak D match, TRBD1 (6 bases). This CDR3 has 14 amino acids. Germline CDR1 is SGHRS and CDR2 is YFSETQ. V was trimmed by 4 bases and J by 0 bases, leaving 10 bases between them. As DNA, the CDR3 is TGCGCCAGCAGCACGGACAGCTTGAACACTGAAGCTTTCTTT. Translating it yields CASSTDSLNTEAFF.

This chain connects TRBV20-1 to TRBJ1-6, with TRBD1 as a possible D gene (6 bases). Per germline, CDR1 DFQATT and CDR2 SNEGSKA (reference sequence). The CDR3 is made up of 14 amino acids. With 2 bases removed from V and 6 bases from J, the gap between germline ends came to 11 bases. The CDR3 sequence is CSARPGGPNSPLHF. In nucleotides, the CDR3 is TGCAGTGCTAGACCGGGGGGCCCTAATTCACCCCTCCACTTT.

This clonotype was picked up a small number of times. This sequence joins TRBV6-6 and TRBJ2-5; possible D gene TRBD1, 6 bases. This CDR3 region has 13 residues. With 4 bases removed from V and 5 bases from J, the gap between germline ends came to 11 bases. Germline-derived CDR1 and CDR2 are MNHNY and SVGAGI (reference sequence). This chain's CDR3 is CASSSRGEETQYF. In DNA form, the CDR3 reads TGTGCCAGCAGTTCCAGGGGTGAGGAGACCCAGTACTTC.

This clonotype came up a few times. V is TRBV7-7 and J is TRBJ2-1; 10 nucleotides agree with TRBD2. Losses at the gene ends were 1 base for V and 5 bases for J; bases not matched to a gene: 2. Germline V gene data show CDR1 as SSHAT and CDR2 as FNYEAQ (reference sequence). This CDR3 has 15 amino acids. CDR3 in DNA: TGTGCCAGCAGCTTAGGGACTAGCGGCCACAATGAGCAGTTCTTC. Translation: CASSLGTSGHNEQFF. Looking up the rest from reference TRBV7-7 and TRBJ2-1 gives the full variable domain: GAGVSQSPRYKVTKRGQDVTLRCDPISSHATLYWYQQALGQGPEFLTYFNYEAQPDKSGLPSDRFSAERPEGSISTLTIQRTEQRDSAMYRCASSLGTSGHNEQFFGPGTRLTVL.

CDR3 region: CAISESGQGVTEAFF. CDR3 coding DNA: TGTGCCATCAGTGAGTCGGGACAGGGGGTAACTGAAGCTTTCTTT. The rearrangement joins TRBV10-3 to TRBJ1-1; 11 nucleotides agree with TRBD1. CDR1 is ENHRY, CDR2 SYGVKD, per germline. CDR3 length: 15 residues. V was clipped by 0 bases and J by 5 bases; unmatched bases: 2.

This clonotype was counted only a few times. CDR3 nucleotide sequence: TGCGCCAGCAGCTTGGAAGAGGGGACGGGCACCGGGGAGCTGTTTTTT. It yields the protein CASSLEEGTGTGELFF. The V call is TRBV5-1, the J call TRBJ2-2; perhaps D is TRBD1 or TRBD2 (5 bases each). The V gene lost 0 bases and the J gene lost 4 bases, with 13 bases spanning the gap. The V gene's germline CDR1 is SGHRS and CDR2 YFSETQ. CDR3 length: 16 residues.

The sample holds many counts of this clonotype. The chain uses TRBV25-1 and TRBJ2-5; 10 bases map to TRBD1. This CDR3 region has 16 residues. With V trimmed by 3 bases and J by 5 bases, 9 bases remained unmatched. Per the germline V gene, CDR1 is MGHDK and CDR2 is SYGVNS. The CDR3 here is CASSDLTGTGVETQYF. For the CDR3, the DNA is TGTGCCAGCAGTGATCTAACCGGGACAGGGGTCGAGACCCAGTACTTC.

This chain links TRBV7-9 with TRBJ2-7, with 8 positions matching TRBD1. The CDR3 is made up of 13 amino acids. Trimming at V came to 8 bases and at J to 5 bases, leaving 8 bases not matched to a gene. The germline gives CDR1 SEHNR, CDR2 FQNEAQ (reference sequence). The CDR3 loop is CASRPTGVDEQYF. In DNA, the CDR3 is TGTGCCAGCCGCCCGACAGGGGTCGACGAGCAGTACTTC. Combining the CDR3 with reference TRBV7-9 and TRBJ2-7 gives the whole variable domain DTGVSQNPRHKITKRGQNVTFRCDPISEHNRLYWYRQTLGQGPEFLTYFQNEAQLEKSRLLSDRFSAERPKGSFSTLEIQRTEQGDSAMYLCASRPTGVDEQYFGPGTRLTVT.

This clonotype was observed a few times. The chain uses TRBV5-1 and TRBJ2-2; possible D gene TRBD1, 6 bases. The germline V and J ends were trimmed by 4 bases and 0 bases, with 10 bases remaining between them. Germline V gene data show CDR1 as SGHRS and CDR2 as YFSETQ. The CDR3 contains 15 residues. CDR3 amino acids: CASSQDSPNTGELFF. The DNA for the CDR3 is TGCGCCAGCAGCCAGGACAGCCCGAACACCGGGGAGCTGTTTTTT. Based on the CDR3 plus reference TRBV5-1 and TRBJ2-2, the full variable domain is KAGVTQTPRYLIKTRGQQVTLSCSPISGHRSVSWYQQTPGQGLQFLFEYFSETQRNKGNFPGRFSGRQFSNSRSEMNVSTLELGDSALYLCASSQDSPNTGELFFGEGSRLTVL.

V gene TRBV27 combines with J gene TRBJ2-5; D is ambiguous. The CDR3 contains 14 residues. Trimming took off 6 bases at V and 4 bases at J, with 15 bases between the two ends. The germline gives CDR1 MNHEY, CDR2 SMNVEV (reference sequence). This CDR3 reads CASSPWASPETQYF. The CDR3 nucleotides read TGTGCCAGCAGCCCTTGGGCCTCCCCAGAGACCCAGTACTTC.

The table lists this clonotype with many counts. CDR3 sequence: CASSLRGQPQHF. In DNA, the CDR3 is TGTGCCAGCAGCTTAAGGGGTCAGCCCCAGCATTTT. The chain uses TRBV7-9 and TRBJ1-5; possibly TRBD1 for D (5 bases). The germline V gene encodes CDR1 SEHNR and CDR2 FQNEAQ (reference sequence). This CDR3 region has 12 residues. V lost 2 bases to trimming and J lost 6 bases, with 5 bases between them.

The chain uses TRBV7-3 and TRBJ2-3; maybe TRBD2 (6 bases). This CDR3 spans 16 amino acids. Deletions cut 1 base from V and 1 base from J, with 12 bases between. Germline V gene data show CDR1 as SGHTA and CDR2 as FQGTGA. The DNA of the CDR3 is TGTGCCAGCAGCTTAATGAAGGGACTTGGCACAGATACGCAGTATTTT. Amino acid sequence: CASSLMKGLGTDTQYF.

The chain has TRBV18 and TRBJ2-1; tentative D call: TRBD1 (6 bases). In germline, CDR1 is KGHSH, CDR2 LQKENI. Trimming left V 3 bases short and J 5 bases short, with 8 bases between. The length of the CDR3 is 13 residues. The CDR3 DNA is TGTGCCAGCTCACCCGGACAGAACAATGAGCAGTTCTTC. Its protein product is CASSPGQNNEQFF.

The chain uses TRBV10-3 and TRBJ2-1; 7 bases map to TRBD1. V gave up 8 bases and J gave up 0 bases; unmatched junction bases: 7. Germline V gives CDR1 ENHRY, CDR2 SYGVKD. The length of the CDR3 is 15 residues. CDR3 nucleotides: TGTGCCATCCGCCCCCGGGACAGCTCCTACAATGAGCAGTTCTTC. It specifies CAIRPRDSSYNEQFF.

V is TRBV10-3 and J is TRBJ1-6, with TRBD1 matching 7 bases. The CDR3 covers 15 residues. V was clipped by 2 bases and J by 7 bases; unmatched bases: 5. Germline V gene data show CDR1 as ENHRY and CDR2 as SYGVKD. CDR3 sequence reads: CAISELGGQNSPLHF. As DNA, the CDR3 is TGTGCCATCAGTGAGCTAGGGGGCCAGAATTCACCCCTCCACTTT.

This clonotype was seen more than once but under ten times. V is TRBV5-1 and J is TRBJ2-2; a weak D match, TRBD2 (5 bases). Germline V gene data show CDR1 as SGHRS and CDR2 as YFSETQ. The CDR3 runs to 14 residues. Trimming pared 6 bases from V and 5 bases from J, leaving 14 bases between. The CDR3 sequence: CASIEGSGTGELFF. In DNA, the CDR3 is TGCGCCAGCATCGAGGGCAGTGGGACCGGGGAGCTGTTTTTT.

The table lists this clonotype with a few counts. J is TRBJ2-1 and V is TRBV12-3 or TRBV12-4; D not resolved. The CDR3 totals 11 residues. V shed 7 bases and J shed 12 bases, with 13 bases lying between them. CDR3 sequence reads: CASNGPSGQFF. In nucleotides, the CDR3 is TGTGCCAGCAACGGGCCGAGTGGGCAGTTCTTC.

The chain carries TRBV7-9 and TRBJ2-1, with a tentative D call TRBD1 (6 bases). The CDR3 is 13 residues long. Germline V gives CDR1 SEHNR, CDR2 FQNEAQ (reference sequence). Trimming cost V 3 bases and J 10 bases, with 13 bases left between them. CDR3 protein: CASSFTSGQEQFF. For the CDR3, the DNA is TGTGCCAGCAGCTTTACCTCCGGACAGGAGCAGTTCTTC.

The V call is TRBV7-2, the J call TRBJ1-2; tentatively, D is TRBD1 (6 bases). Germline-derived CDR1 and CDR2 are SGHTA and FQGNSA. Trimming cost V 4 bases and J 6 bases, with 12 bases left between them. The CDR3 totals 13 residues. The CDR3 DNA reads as TGTGCCAGCAGCTCCTCAGGGGTGGATGGCTACACCTTC. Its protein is CASSSSGVDGYTF. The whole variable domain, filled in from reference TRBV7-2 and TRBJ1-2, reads GAGVSQSPSNKVTEKGKDVELRCDPISGHTALYWYRQSLGQGLEFLIYFQGNSAPDKSGLPSDRFSAERTGGSVSTLTIQRTQQEDSAVYLCASSSSGVDGYTFGSGTRLTVV.

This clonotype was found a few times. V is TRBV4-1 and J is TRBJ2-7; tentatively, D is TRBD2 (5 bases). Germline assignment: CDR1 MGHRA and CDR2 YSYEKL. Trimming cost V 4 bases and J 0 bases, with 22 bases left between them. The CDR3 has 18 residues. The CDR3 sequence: CASSRGLVTETSSYEQYF. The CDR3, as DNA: TGCGCCAGCAGCCGAGGCCTTGTGACCGAAACTAGCTCCTACGAGCAGTACTTC.

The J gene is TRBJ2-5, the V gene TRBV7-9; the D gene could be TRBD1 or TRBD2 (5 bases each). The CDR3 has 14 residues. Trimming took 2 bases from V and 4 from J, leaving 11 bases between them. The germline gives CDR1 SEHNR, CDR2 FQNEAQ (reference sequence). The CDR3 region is CASSLFGAGETQYF. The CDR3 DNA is TGTGCCAGCAGCTTATTCGGGGCTGGAGAGACCCAGTACTTC.

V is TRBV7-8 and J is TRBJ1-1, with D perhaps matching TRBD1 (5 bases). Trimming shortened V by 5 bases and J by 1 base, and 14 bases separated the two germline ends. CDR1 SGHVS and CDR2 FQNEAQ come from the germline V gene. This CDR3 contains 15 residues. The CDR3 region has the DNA TGTGCCAGCAGCCCCCTGGGGCGGGGGAACACTGAAGCTTTCTTT. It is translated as CASSPLGRGNTEAFF.

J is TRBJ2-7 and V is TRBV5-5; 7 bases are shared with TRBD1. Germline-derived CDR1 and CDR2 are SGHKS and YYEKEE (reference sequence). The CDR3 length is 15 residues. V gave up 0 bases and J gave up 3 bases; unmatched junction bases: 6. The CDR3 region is CASSLGGGRVYEQYV. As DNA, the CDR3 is TGTGCCAGCAGCTTGGGAGGGGGCAGGGTCTACGAGCAGTACGTC.

The CDR3 region has the DNA TGTGCCAGCAGACGGGGGGGCCGGGAGACCCAGTACTTC. It codes for CASRRGGRETQYF. This rearrangement joins TRBV28 to TRBJ2-5, with TRBD2 identical over 8 bases. J lost 5 bases, V lost 6 bases, and 5 bases had no gene match. The CDR3 consists of 13 residues. Germline assignment: CDR1 MDHEN and CDR2 SYDVKM.

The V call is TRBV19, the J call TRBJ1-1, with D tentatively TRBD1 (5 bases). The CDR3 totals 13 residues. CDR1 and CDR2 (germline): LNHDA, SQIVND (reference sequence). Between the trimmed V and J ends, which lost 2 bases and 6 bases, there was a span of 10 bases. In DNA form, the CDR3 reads TGTGCCAGTAGTATATCTCCGGGACCTGAAGCTTTCTTT. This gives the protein CASSISPGPEAFF.

This chain's CDR3 is CSASWGNYGYTF. For the CDR3, the DNA is TGCAGTGCTAGTTGGGGTAACTATGGCTACACCTTC. This chain links TRBV20-1 with TRBJ1-2; no clear D. Germline V gene sequence: CDR1 DFQATT, CDR2 SNEGSKA (reference sequence). The CDR3 loop spans 12 amino acids. The germline V and J ends were trimmed by 3 bases and 1 base, with 6 bases remaining between them.

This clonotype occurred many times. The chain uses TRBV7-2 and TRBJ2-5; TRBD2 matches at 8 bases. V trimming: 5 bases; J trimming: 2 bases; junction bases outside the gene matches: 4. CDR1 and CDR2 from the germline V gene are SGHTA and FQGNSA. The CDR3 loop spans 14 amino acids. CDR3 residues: CASSPTSGQETQYF. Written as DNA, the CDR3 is TGTGCCAGCAGCCCTACTAGCGGACAAGAGACCCAGTACTTC.

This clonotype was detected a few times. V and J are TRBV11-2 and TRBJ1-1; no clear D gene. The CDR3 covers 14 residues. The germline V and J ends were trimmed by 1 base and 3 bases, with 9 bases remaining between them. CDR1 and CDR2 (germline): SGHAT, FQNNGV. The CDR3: CASSLVRGYTEAFF. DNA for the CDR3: TGTGCCAGCAGCTTAGTTCGGGGATACACTGAAGCTTTCTTT.

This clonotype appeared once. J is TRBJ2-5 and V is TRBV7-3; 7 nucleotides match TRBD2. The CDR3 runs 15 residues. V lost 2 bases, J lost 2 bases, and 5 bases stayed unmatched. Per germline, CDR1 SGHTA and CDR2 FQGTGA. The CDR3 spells CASSLQAGPQETQYF. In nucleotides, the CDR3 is TGTGCCAGCAGCTTACAAGCGGGGCCACAAGAGACCCAGTACTTC.

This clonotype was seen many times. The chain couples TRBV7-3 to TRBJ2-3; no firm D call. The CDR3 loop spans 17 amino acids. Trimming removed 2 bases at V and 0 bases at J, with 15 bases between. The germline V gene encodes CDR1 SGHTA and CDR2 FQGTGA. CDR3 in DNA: TGTGCCAGCAGCTTAGAGCCCCTATATTCTAGCACAGATACGCAGTATTTT. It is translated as CASSLEPLYSSTDTQYF.